This TCR beta chain stems from a study of cytomegalovirus exposure and HLA in healthy donors. Findings and caveats of the study: Researchers reported in a later analysis that a missense DCLRE1C variant was tied to TCR beta V- and J-gene trimming. In most subjects, TCR beta sequences reportedly gave accurate predictions of HLA-A and HLA-B alleles.

As concerns this clone: The antigen remains undetermined.

PCR involved 60 Vbeta and 13 Jbeta primers. Clones were read by immunoSEQ multiplex PCR, and TCRdb kept only the in-frame ones, dropping some. This table holds 95,000 to 130,000 clones, 9% to 10% found once. The sequenced material came from PBMCs. The source is a man aged 30-40 years in good health and CMV-seronegative.

CDR3 bases: TGTGCCAGTAGTACCCCAGGGGTGGGCACTGAAGCTTTCTTT. Its protein is CASSTPGVGTEAFF. The chain employs TRBV19 and TRBJ1-1; perhaps TRBD1 as D (6 bases). Per the germline V gene, CDR1 is LNHDA and CDR2 is SQIVND (reference sequence). V was cut by 4 bases and J by 4 bases, with 13 bases left in between. This CDR3 is built from 14 residues. Full variable domain (missing parts from reference TRBV19 and TRBJ1-1): DGGITQSPKYLFRKEGQNVTLSCEQNLNHDAMYWYRQDPGQGLRLIYYSQIVNDFQKGDIAEGYSVSREKKESFPLTVTSAQKNPTAFYLCASSTPGVGTEAFFGQGTRLTVV.